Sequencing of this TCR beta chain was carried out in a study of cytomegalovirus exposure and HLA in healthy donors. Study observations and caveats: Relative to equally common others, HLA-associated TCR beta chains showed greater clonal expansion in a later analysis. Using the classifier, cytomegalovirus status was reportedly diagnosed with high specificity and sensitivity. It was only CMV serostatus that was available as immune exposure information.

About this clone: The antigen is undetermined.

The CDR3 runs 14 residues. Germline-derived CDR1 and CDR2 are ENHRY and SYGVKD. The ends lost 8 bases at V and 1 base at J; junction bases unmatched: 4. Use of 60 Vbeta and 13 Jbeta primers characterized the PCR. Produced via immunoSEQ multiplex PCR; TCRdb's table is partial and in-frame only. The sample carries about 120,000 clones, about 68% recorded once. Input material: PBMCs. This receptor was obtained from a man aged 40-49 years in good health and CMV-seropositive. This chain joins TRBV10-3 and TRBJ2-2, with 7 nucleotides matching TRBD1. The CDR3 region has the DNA TGTGCCATCCCCCGACAGGGGAACACCGGGGAGCTGTTTTTT. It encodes CAIPRQGNTGELFF.